The 14 T cell receptor beta chains below were found in one sample sequenced in a study of T cell changes during pregnancy in multiple sclerosis. TCRdb's copy holds only in-frame clones and misses some; the assay was immunoSEQ multiplex PCR. This sample has roughly 30,000 clones, with 89% found just once. The material was CD8+ T cells from peripheral blood mononuclear cells, obtained in the second trimester of pregnancy. The receptors originated from a female donor with multiple sclerosis, enrolled in a pregnancy study.

This sequence joins TRBV7-9 and TRBJ1-1; D remains ambiguous. From germline, CDR1 is SEHNR and CDR2 FQNEAQ (reference sequence). The CDR3 covers 13 residues. Between the trimmed V and J ends, which lost 3 bases and 1 base, there was a span of 6 bases. CDR3 sequence: CASSFGRNTEAFF. CDR3 coding DNA: TGTGCCAGCAGCTTTGGCAGGAACACTGAAGCTTTCTTT.

The J gene is TRBJ1-1, the V gene TRBV14, with 8 bases that match TRBD1. CDR1 is SGHDN and CDR2 is FVKESK in the germline V gene. The CDR3 loop spans 17 amino acids. The junction had 10 bases not matched to a gene; V was cut back by 1 base and J by 3 bases. CDR3 DNA sequence: TGTGCCAGCAGCCAAGTAGGGGGGACAGGAGGTGACACTGAAGCTTTCTTT. Protein product: CASSQVGGTGGDTEAFF. The full variable domain, with the rest looked up from reference TRBV14 and TRBJ1-1, is EAGVTQFPSHSVIEKGQTVTLRCDPISGHDNLYWYRRVMGKEIKFLLHFVKESKQDESGMPNNRFLAERTGGTYSTLKVQPAELEDSGVYFCASSQVGGTGGDTEAFFGQGTRLTVV.

The rearrangement uses TRBV4-1 and TRBJ2-7; TRBD2 matches 8 bases. With V trimmed by 4 bases and J by 0 bases, 8 bases remained unmatched. CDR1 MGHRA and CDR2 YSYEKL come from the germline V gene. The CDR3 covers 16 residues. CDR3 loop: CASSREAGVASYEQYF. The CDR3 coding sequence is TGCGCCAGCAGCCGTGAAGCGGGGGTGGCCTCCTACGAGCAGTACTTC.

This clone was recorded only once. The chain has TRBV28 and TRBJ2-1; 11 bases agree with TRBD2. CDR1 MDHEN and CDR2 SYDVKM come from the germline V gene. The ends lost 5 bases at V and 7 bases at J; junction bases unmatched: 19. The CDR3 sequence is 19 residues long. The CDR3 sequence is CASSTILAGGQDKVNEQFF. CDR3 nucleotides: TGTGCCAGCAGTACAATCTTAGCGGGAGGGCAAGACAAGGTAAATGAGCAGTTCTTC.

The V and J genes are TRBV9 and TRBJ2-2, with 11 bases aligning to TRBD1. Losses at the gene ends were 1 base for V and 3 bases for J; bases not matched to a gene: 5. CDR3 length: 17 residues. Germline V gives CDR1 SGDLS, CDR2 YYNGEE. CDR3 loop: CASSVPRDRGDTGELFF. CDR3 sequence (DNA): TGTGCCAGCAGCGTACCCCGGGACAGGGGGGACACCGGGGAGCTGTTTTTT.

The chain links TRBV19 to TRBJ1-5; a weak D match, TRBD1 (5 bases). V lost 7 bases to trimming and J lost 6 bases, with 16 bases between them. The CDR3 spans 14 residues. CDR1 and CDR2 (germline): LNHDA, SQIVND (reference sequence). The CDR3 loop is CASKSLGGSQPQHF. The DNA for the CDR3 is TGTGCCAGTAAAAGCCTCGGGGGAAGTCAGCCCCAGCATTTT.

The chain combines TRBV6-1 with TRBJ1-4; maybe TRBD1 (5 bases). CDR3 length: 14 residues. The germline V and J ends were trimmed by 9 bases and 4 bases, with 15 bases remaining between them. The germline V gene encodes CDR1 MNHNS and CDR2 SASEGT. The CDR3 loop is CASQGGDGNEKLFF. The CDR3 nucleotides read TGTGCCAGTCAAGGAGGGGACGGTAATGAAAAACTGTTTTTT.

This chain joins TRBV19 and TRBJ2-4, with a possible D match to TRBD1 (6 bases). CDR1 and CDR2 from the germline V gene are LNHDA and SQIVND (reference sequence). Deletions cut 4 bases from V and 1 base from J, with 8 bases between. This CDR3 is 14 amino acids long. The CDR3, as DNA: TGTGCCAGTAGTACCCAGGGGGCCAAAAACATTCAGTACTTC. Protein: CASSTQGAKNIQYF.

The chain couples TRBV27 to TRBJ1-6; TRBD1 is a possible D gene (5 bases). Germline CDR1 is MNHEY and CDR2 is SMNVEV (reference sequence). The CDR3 covers 17 residues. The germline V and J ends were trimmed by 5 bases and 3 bases, with 17 bases remaining between them. CDR3 protein: CASSPRWGSYYNSPLHF. CDR3 in DNA: TGTGCCAGCAGTCCCCGATGGGGCAGTTACTATAATTCACCCCTCCACTTT.

This rearrangement joins TRBV7-2 to TRBJ2-1, with 7 bases that match TRBD1. V was pared by 3 bases and J by 5 bases, with 7 bases of the junction left unmatched. CDR3 length equals 15 residues. Germline-derived CDR1 and CDR2 are SGHTA and FQGNSA. This chain's CDR3 is CASSLGQRAHNEQFF. The CDR3 DNA reads TGTGCCAGCAGCTTGGGACAGCGAGCCCACAATGAGCAGTTCTTC.

The V gene is TRBV10-2, the J gene TRBJ2-5; TRBD1 matches at 9 bases. This CDR3 is 15 amino acids long. Germline V gene data show CDR1 as WSHSY and CDR2 as SAAADI. J was trimmed by 1 base and V by 8 bases; bases with no gene match: 8. The CDR3 DNA reads TGCGCCAGCCAGAGGACAGGGGAGACCCAAGAGACCCAGTACTTC. Protein sequence: CASQRTGETQETQYF.

This clone showed up just once. The CDR3 sequence: CASSSGGGNQPQHF. DNA of the CDR3: TGTGCCAGCAGCTCCGGAGGTGGCAATCAGCCCCAGCATTTT. The chain employs TRBV9 and TRBJ1-5, with unresolved D. Germline values: CDR1 SGDLS, CDR2 YYNGEE. This CDR3 has 14 amino acids. Trimming removed 4 bases from V and 2 bases from J, with 10 bases in between.

The CDR3 is CASSSQGGGEQFF. The CDR3 DNA reads as TGTGCCAGCAGTTCACAGGGTGGGGGTGAGCAGTTCTTC. The V and J genes are TRBV28 and TRBJ2-1, with a weak D call TRBD1 (6 bases). Germline CDR1 MDHEN, CDR2 SYDVKM. The CDR3 length is 13 residues. V was shortened by 4 bases and J by 9 bases, with 13 bases between the two germline ends.

The chain uses TRBV2 and TRBJ2-2; TRBD1 matches 10 bases. V shed 2 bases, J shed 7 bases, and the junction held 10 bases outside the gene matches. This CDR3 spans 17 amino acids. Per the germline V gene, CDR1 is SNHLY and CDR2 is FYNNEI. CDR3: CASSETAGTGVGGELFF. In DNA form, the CDR3 reads TGTGCCAGCAGTGAAACGGCCGGGACAGGGGTTGGCGGGGAGCTGTTTTTT. The variable domain in full, completed from reference TRBV2 and TRBJ2-2, reads EPEVTQTPSHQVTQMGQEVILRCVPISNHLYFYWYRQILGQKVEFLVSFYNNEISEKSEIFDDQFSVERPDGSNFTLKIRSTKLEDSAMYFCASSETAGTGVGGELFFGEGSRLTVL.